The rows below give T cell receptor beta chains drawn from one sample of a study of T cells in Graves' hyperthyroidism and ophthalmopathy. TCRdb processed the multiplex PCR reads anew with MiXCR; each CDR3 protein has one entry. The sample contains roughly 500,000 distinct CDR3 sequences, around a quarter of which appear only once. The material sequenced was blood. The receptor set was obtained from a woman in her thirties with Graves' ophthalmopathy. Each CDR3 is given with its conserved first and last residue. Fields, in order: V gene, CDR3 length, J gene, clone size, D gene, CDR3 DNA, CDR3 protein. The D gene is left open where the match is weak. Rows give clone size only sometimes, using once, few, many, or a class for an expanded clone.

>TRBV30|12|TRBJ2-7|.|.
TGTGCCTGGCAGCGGGCGACCTACGAGCAGTACTTC
CAWQRATYEQYF
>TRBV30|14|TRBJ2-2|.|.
TGTGCCTGGAGTGTACAAGCCACTGTCGGGGAGCTGTTTTTT
CAWSVQATVGELFF
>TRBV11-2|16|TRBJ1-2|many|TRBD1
TGTGCCAGCAGCTTAGATCTCCCCAGGACAGGGAGCGGCTACACCTTC
CASSLDLPRTGSGYTF
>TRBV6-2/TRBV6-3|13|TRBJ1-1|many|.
TGTGCCAGCAGTCCAGGGAGTCGGACTGAAGCTTTCTTT
CASSPGSRTEAFF
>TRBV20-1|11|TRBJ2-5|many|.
TGCAGTGCTAGAGACGAGGAGACCCAGTACTTC
CSARDEETQYF
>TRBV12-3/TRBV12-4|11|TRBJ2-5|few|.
TGTGCCAGCAGTTCCCTGGAGACCCAGTACTTC
CASSSLETQYF
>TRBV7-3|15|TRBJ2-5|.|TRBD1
TGTGCCAGCAGCCGGACAGGGGGGGATCGAGAGACCCAGTACTTC
CASSRTGGDRETQYF
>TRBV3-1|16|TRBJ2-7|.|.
TGTGCCACCTCGCCTGGGACGGCGGGGATATCCTACGAGCAGTACTTC
CATSPGTAGISYEQYF
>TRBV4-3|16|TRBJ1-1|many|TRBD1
TGCGCCAGCAGCGCGAGACAGGGGGCATTTTTCGCTGAAGCTTTCTTT
CASSARQGAFFAEAFF
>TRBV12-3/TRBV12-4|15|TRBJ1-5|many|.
TGTGCCAGCAGTGCCTTACAGGGCTCAAATCAGCCCCAGCATTTT
CASSALQGSNQPQHF
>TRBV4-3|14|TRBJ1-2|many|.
TGCGCCAGCAGCTTAGACGTCGACAGCTATGGCTACACCTTC
CASSLDVDSYGYTF
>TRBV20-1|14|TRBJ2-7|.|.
TGCAGTGCTAGAGTTAGTCCGGGGTACTACGAGCAGTACTTC
CSARVSPGYYEQYF
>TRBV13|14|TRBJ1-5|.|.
TGTGCCAGCACTCTAAAAGGGAGCAATCAGCCCCAGCATTTT
CASTLKGSNQPQHF
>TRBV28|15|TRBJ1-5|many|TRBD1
TGTGCCAGCAGCCCGGACAGGCGATACAATCAGCCCCAGCATTTT
CASSPDRRYNQPQHF
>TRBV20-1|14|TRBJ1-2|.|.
TGCAGTGCTAGAGTGGCAGGGACGATGTATGGCTACACCTTC
CSARVAGTMYGYTF
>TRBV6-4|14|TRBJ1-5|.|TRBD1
TGTGCCAGCCATCTCACAGGGGGAAATCAGCCCCAGCATTTT
CASHLTGGNQPQHF
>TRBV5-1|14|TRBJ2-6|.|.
TGCGCCAGCGGGGGATCCTCTGGGGCCAACGTCCTGACTTTC
CASGGSSGANVLTF
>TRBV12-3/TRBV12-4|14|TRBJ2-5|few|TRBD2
TGTGCCAGCAGTTTGGGAGGGGAGCAAGAGACCCAGTACTTC
CASSLGGEQETQYF
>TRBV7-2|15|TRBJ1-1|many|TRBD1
TGTGCCAGCAGCTTAGCGGGACAGGGGGCCACTGAAGCTTTCTTT
CASSLAGQGATEAFF
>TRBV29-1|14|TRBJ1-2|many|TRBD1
TGCAGCGTTGATGGACAGGGCCGGGAAGCTGGCTACACCTTC
CSVDGQGREAGYTF
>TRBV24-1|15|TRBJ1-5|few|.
TGTGCCACCAGTGATTTTTCCAGGGTCAATCAGCCCCAGCATTTT
CATSDFSRVNQPQHF
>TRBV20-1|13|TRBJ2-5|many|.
TGCAGTGCTAGCCGGGACGGGCAAGAGACCCAGTACTTC
CSASRDGQETQYF
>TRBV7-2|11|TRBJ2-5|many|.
TGTGCCAGCAGCCCAATCAGGACCCAGTACTTC
CASSPIRTQYF
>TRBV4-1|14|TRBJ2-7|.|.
TGCGCCAGCAGCCAAGTTCTGGGCCCCTACGAGCAGTACTTC
CASSQVLGPYEQYF
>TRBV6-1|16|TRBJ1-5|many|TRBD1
TGTGCCGGCAGGGACAGGGACTACTATAGCAATCAGCCCCAGCATTTT
CAGRDRDYYSNQPQHF
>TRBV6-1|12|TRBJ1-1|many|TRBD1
TGTGCCAGCAGTGTCTACAGGGGCAGAGCTTTCTTT
CASSVYRGRAFF
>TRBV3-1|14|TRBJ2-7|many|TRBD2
TGTGCCAGCTTATCCTCAGGGACTACCTACGAGCAGTACTTC
CASLSSGTTYEQYF
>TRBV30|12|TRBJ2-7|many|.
TGTGCCTGGAGTGTACGAGGGCGAGAGCAGTACTTC
CAWSVRGREQYF
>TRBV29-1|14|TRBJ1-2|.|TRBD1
TGCATCGCTGCCCGGGGGACAGGGGCCCTCCCCCGCACCTTC
CIAARGTGALPRTF
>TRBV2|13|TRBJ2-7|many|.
TGTGCCAGCAGTGAACTTACGAGGGCCGAGCAGTACTTC
CASSELTRAEQYF
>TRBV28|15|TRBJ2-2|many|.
TGTGCCAGCGGAGGTTTGGGGGGCCACACCGGGGAGCTGTTTTTT
CASGGLGGHTGELFF